One TCR beta chain is described in this entry. Its specificity is not known. This entry comes from a study of shared clonotypes between healthy human individuals. Study as a whole: Per donor, CD8 memory used one plate, CD8 naive used two, CD4 memory used three and CD4 naive used three.

Trimming stripped 5 bases from V and 4 bases from J, with 11 bases between. CDR3 length: 13 amino acids. Germline CDR1 reads LGHNA; CDR2 reads YSLEER. The data were produced by immunoSEQ multiplex PCR, yet TCRdb's version contains in-frame clones alone and is incomplete. Altogether about 1,500,000 clones are present, approximately 97% being singletons, with the ten largest covering about 1.2%. General study points: Several donors held about 5% of naive CD4 clonotypes in common. Blood was the only sampled material, and tissue repertoires likely differ.

The sequence derives from a man in his thirties or forties in good health. Sample: naive CD4+ T cells sorted from blood. Regarding subset: CD45RA+ positively selected. This chain joins TRBV4-3 and TRBJ2-5, with D unclear. CDR3 amino acids: CASSARRLETQYF. In DNA, the CDR3 is TGCGCCAGCAGCGCAAGGCGGTTAGAGACCCAGTACTTC.